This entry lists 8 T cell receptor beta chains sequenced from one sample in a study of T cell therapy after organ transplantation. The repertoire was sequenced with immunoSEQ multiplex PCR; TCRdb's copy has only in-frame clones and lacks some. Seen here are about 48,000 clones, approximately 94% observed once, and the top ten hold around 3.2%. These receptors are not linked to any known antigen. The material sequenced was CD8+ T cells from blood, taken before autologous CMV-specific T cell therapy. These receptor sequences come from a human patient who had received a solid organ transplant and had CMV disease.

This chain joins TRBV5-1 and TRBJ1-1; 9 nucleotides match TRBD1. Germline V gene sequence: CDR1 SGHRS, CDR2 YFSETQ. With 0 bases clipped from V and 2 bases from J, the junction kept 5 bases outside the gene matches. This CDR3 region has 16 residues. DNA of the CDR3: TGCGCCAGCAGCTTGGTACAGGGGGCGCGTAACACTGAAGCTTTCTTT. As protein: CASSLVQGARNTEAFF.

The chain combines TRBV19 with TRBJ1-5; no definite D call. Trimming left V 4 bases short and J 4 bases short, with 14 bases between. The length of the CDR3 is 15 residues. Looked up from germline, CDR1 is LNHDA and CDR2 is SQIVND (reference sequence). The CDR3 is CASSTARAINQPQHF. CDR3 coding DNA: TGTGCCAGTAGTACCGCCCGGGCCATAAATCAGCCCCAGCATTTT. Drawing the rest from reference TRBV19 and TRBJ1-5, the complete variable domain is DGGITQSPKYLFRKEGQNVTLSCEQNLNHDAMYWYRQDPGQGLRLIYYSQIVNDFQKGDIAEGYSVSREKKESFPLTVTSAQKNPTAFYLCASSTARAINQPQHFGDGTRLSIL.

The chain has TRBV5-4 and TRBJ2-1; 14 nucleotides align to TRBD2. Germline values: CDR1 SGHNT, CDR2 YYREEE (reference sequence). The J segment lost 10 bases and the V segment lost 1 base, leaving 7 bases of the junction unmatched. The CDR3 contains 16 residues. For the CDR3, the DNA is TGTGCCAGCAGCTTGTCGGGACTAGCGGGAGTGAGGGAGCAGTTCTTC. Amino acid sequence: CASSLSGLAGVREQFF.

In DNA, the CDR3 is TGTGCCAGCATGGGCTCGTGGGACAGGACTGCTCGGACTCGGGAGTACTTC. Protein product: CASMGSWDRTARTREYF. V and J are TRBV2 and TRBJ2-7; TRBD1 agrees at 8 bases. V shed 7 bases, J shed 11 bases, and the junction held 25 bases outside the gene matches. Germline CDR1 reads SNHLY; CDR2 reads FYNNEI. The CDR3 sequence is 17 residues long.

The CDR3, as DNA: TGTGCCAGCACCGTAAACCTCCCTTATCATCAGCCCCAGCATTTT. Residues: CASTVNLPYHQPQHF. The rearrangement joins TRBV21-1 to TRBJ1-5. TRBV21-1 is recorded as a pseudogene. This CDR3 comprises 15 residues.

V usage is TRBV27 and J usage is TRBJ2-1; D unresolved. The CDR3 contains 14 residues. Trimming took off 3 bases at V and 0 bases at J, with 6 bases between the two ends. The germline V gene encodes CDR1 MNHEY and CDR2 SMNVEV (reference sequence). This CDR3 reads CASSLTVSYNEQFF. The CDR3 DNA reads TGTGCCAGCAGTTTGACGGTCTCCTACAATGAGCAGTTCTTC.

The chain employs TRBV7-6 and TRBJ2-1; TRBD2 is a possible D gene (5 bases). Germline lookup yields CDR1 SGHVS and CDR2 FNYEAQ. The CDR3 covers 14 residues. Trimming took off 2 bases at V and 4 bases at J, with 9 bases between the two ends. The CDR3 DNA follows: TGTGCCAGCAGCTTATTATCGGGGTACAATGAGCAGTTCTTC. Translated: CASSLLSGYNEQFF.

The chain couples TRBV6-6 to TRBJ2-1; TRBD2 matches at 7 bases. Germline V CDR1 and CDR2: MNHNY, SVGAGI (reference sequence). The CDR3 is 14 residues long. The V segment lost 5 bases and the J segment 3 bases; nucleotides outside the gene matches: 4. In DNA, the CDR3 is TGTGCCAGCAGTATAGCGGGTAGCTACAATGAGCAGTTCTTC. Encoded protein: CASSIAGSYNEQFF.